This T cell receptor (beta chain) was captured in a study of blood T cell repertoires in COVID-19. The assay was immunoSEQ multiplex PCR, and TCRdb's table has in-frame clones only and misses some. The data show roughly 160,000 clones, more than 65% seen once. The CDR3 sequence is 20 residues long. V gave up 4 bases and J gave up 6 bases; unmatched junction bases: 24. Germline values: CDR1 SGHNT, CDR2 YYREEE (reference sequence). The receptor was isolated from a woman aged 60 to 75 with COVID-19, enrolled during active disease. The rearrangement links TRBV5-4 to TRBJ2-3; 9 bases match TRBD2. The source material was peripheral blood. The DNA of the CDR3 is TGTGCCAGCAGCGCCGATTTCGTGGCGGGAGGGCTCGTTTCGGGCGATACGCAGTATTTT. Amino acid sequence: CASSADFVAGGLVSGDTQYF.